This T cell receptor beta chain derives from a study of cytomegalovirus exposure and HLA in healthy donors. Study-wide results and limits: Owing to their indistinguishability, certain V segments, notably TRBV6-2 and TRBV6-3, were excluded. Previous analysis showed most TCR beta V segments were productive about 87% or about 30% of the time.

The CDR3 sequence is 12 residues long. Germline CDR1 reads SGHTA; CDR2 reads FQGNSA. Trimming took off 5 bases at V and 4 bases at J, with 8 bases between the two ends. Concerning this clone itself: Its matching antigen is unknown.

Donors were ostensibly healthy at sampling, although undocumented immune exposures were probable. Vbeta (60) and Jbeta (13) primers were used in the PCR. Produced via immunoSEQ multiplex PCR; TCRdb's table is partial and in-frame only. The repertoire includes more than 140,000 clones, over 70% of them detected once, and about 5.2% sits in the top ten. The TCR originated in a man aged 30 to 39 in good health and CMV-seropositive. Material for sequencing was PBMCs. J is TRBJ2-5 and V is TRBV7-2; the D is unclear. The CDR3 DNA sequence: TGTGCCAGCAGCCTAAGAACAGAGACCCAGTACTTC. This translates into CASSLRTETQYF. Combining the CDR3 with reference TRBV7-2 and TRBJ2-5 gives the whole variable domain GAGVSQSPSNKVTEKGKDVELRCDPISGHTALYWYRQSLGQGLEFLIYFQGNSAPDKSGLPSDRFSAERTGGSVSTLTIQRTQQEDSAVYLCASSLRTETQYFGPGTRLLVL.